These T cell receptor beta chains were read from a single sample in a study of cytomegalovirus exposure and HLA in healthy donors. Generated by immunoSEQ multiplex PCR, the TCRdb table keeps only in-frame clones and is missing some. The sample shows tens of thousands of clones, roughly 73% of them seen only once. The specimen was PBMCs. All receptors derive from a man aged 35 to 55 in good health and CMV-seronegative. CDR3s include the opening cysteine and the closing phenylalanine or tryptophan. The order of the fields is clone size, V gene, J gene, D gene, CDR3 protein, CDR3 DNA. A D gene is named only where the DNA matches it firmly. Only part of the rows carry a size: once, few, many, or a class if the clone is expanded.

clone_size: -
v_call: TRBV27
j_call: TRBJ2-1
d_call: -
cdr3_aa: CASSLSLPRRMNRNEQFF
cdr3_nt: TGTGCCAGCAGTTTATCCCTACCCCGGCGGATGAATCGCAATGAGCAGTTCTTC

clone_size: once
v_call: TRBV27
j_call: TRBJ2-7
d_call: TRBD2
cdr3_aa: CANPCPKVAGGPGEQYF
cdr3_nt: TGTGCCAACCCGTGCCCCAAGGTAGCGGGAGGGCCTGGGGAGCAGTACTTC

clone_size: -
v_call: TRBV10-3
j_call: TRBJ2-7
d_call: -
cdr3_aa: CAISEASYYEQYF
cdr3_nt: TGTGCCATCAGTGAGGCTAGCTACTACGAGCAGTACTTC

clone_size: -
v_call: TRBV5-6
j_call: TRBJ1-6
d_call: -
cdr3_aa: CASSTGNSPLHF
cdr3_nt: TGTGCCAGCAGTACGGGGAATTCACCCCTCCACTTT

clone_size: -
v_call: TRBV10-3
j_call: TRBJ1-2
d_call: TRBD1
cdr3_aa: CAIRPGTGDRYYTF
cdr3_nt: TGTGCCATCAGGCCCGGGACAGGGGATAGATACTACACCTTC

clone_size: -
v_call: TRBV28
j_call: TRBJ2-2
d_call: TRBD2
cdr3_aa: CASWGGYIGELFF
cdr3_nt: TGTGCCAGTTGGGGGGGGTACATCGGGGAGCTGTTTTTT

clone_size: -
v_call: TRBV5-1
j_call: TRBJ1-4
d_call: TRBD1
cdr3_aa: CASSPAGTGGEKLFF
cdr3_nt: TGCGCCAGCAGCCCCGCCGGGACAGGGGGTGAAAAACTGTTTTTT

clone_size: -
v_call: TRBV5-4
j_call: TRBJ1-1
d_call: -
cdr3_aa: CASSSTVNTEAFF
cdr3_nt: TGTGCCAGCAGCTCCACGGTGAACACTGAAGCTTTCTTT

clone_size: -
v_call: TRBV7-3
j_call: TRBJ2-3
d_call: -
cdr3_aa: CASSLRGSTDTQYF
cdr3_nt: TGTGCCAGCAGCCTTCGGGGGTCCACAGATACGCAGTATTTT

clone_size: -
v_call: TRBV5-1
j_call: TRBJ1-4
d_call: TRBD1
cdr3_aa: CASSLGTANEKLFF
cdr3_nt: TGCGCCAGCAGCTTAGGGACAGCTAATGAAAAACTGTTTTTT

clone_size: -
v_call: TRBV13
j_call: TRBJ2-3
d_call: -
cdr3_aa: CASSFPSGSGRTDTQYF
cdr3_nt: TGTGCCAGCAGTTTTCCTTCGGGGAGCGGACGCACAGATACGCAGTATTTT

clone_size: -
v_call: TRBV5-8
j_call: TRBJ2-2
d_call: TRBD1
cdr3_aa: CASSPGTGLPGELFF
cdr3_nt: TGTGCCAGCAGCCCCGGGACAGGGTTGCCCGGGGAGCTGTTTTTT

clone_size: few
v_call: TRBV4-2
j_call: TRBJ2-7
d_call: TRBD2
cdr3_aa: CASSPRLAGGSEQYF
cdr3_nt: TGTGCCAGCAGCCCGAGACTAGCGGGAGGAAGCGAGCAGTACTTC

clone_size: -
v_call: TRBV6-5
j_call: TRBJ1-3
d_call: TRBD1
cdr3_aa: CASMLTGVGNTIYF
cdr3_nt: TGTGCCAGCATGCTGACAGGGGTTGGAAACACCATATATTTT

clone_size: -
v_call: TRBV27
j_call: TRBJ2-3
d_call: TRBD2
cdr3_aa: CASSSLAGGPEILLDTQYF
cdr3_nt: TGTGCCAGCAGTTCACTAGCGGGAGGGCCTGAGATTCTTTTAGATACGCAGTATTTT

clone_size: -
v_call: TRBV6-4
j_call: TRBJ2-3
d_call: -
cdr3_aa: CASSDSFPGGGTDTQYF
cdr3_nt: TGTGCCAGCAGTGACTCTTTCCCGGGGGGCGGCACAGATACGCAGTATTTT

clone_size: few
v_call: TRBV4-1
j_call: TRBJ1-1
d_call: -
cdr3_aa: CASSQDRGSQITEAFF
cdr3_nt: TGCGCCAGCAGCCAAGATCGAGGTTCTCAAATCACTGAAGCTTTCTTT

clone_size: few
v_call: TRBV7-9
j_call: TRBJ1-2
d_call: -
cdr3_aa: CASSQTAGALGYGYTF
cdr3_nt: TGTGCCAGCAGCCAAACGGCGGGGGCGCTTGGCTATGGCTACACCTTC

clone_size: -
v_call: TRBV27
j_call: TRBJ1-1
d_call: TRBD1
cdr3_aa: CASSLQGAYTEAFF
cdr3_nt: TGTGCCAGCAGTTTACAGGGGGCTTACACTGAAGCTTTCTTT

clone_size: -
v_call: TRBV9
j_call: TRBJ2-2
d_call: -
cdr3_aa: CASSVARTSGELFF
cdr3_nt: TGTGCCAGCAGCGTAGCGCGGACTTCCGGGGAGCTGTTTTTT

clone_size: -
v_call: TRBV5-4
j_call: TRBJ2-3
d_call: -
cdr3_aa: CASSLRRDTDTQYF
cdr3_nt: TGTGCCAGCAGCCTCAGACGGGACACAGATACGCAGTATTTT

clone_size: -
v_call: TRBV2
j_call: TRBJ1-2
d_call: -
cdr3_aa: CASSERVYGYTF
cdr3_nt: TGTGCCAGCAGTGAACGGGTCTATGGCTACACCTTC

clone_size: -
v_call: TRBV7-6
j_call: TRBJ2-3
d_call: -
cdr3_aa: CASSQTAGGGGTQYF
cdr3_nt: TGTGCCAGCAGCCAAACAGCGGGCGGGGGCGGTACGCAGTATTTT

clone_size: once
v_call: TRBV6-1
j_call: TRBJ1-5
d_call: TRBD1
cdr3_aa: CASSKQGTFQPQHF
cdr3_nt: TGTGCCAGCAGTAAACAGGGGACGTTTCAGCCCCAGCATTTT

clone_size: -
v_call: TRBV6-6
j_call: TRBJ2-7
d_call: -
cdr3_aa: CASSWGLLDEQYF
cdr3_nt: TGTGCCAGCAGTTGGGGCCTCCTTGACGAGCAGTACTTC

clone_size: few
v_call: TRBV7-2
j_call: TRBJ2-5
d_call: TRBD1
cdr3_aa: CASSRDRGRETQYF
cdr3_nt: TGTGCCAGCAGCCGGGACAGGGGGCGCGAGACCCAGTACTTC

clone_size: -
v_call: TRBV28
j_call: TRBJ1-1
d_call: -
cdr3_aa: CASSFVNLRHREAFF
cdr3_nt: TGTGCCAGCAGTTTCGTCAATCTCAGACACCGTGAAGCTTTCTTT

clone_size: -
v_call: TRBV6-6
j_call: TRBJ1-1
d_call: -
cdr3_aa: CASSGLAFF
cdr3_nt: TGTGCCAGCAGTGGACTCGCTTTCTTT

clone_size: -
v_call: TRBV2
j_call: TRBJ2-1
d_call: TRBD1
cdr3_aa: CASREQGSIANEQFF
cdr3_nt: TGTGCCAGCAGGGAACAGGGGAGTATTGCCAATGAGCAGTTCTTC

clone_size: -
v_call: TRBV27
j_call: TRBJ2-7
d_call: -
cdr3_aa: CASSTRDTSYEQYF
cdr3_nt: TGTGCCAGCAGTACTCGGGACACCTCCTACGAGCAGTACTTC

clone_size: few
v_call: TRBV15
j_call: TRBJ2-5
d_call: TRBD1
cdr3_aa: CATSRDRGQETQYF
cdr3_nt: TGTGCCACCAGCAGAGATCGGGGACAGGAGACCCAGTACTTC

clone_size: -
v_call: TRBV7-3
j_call: TRBJ1-5
d_call: -
cdr3_aa: CASSQAAGGYQPQHF
cdr3_nt: TGTGCCAGCAGCCAGGCGGCGGGTGGGTATCAGCCCCAGCATTTT

clone_size: -
v_call: TRBV6-5
j_call: TRBJ2-7
d_call: TRBD1
cdr3_aa: CASSYSGQGYEQYF
cdr3_nt: TGTGCCAGCAGTTACTCGGGACAGGGGTACGAGCAGTACTTC

clone_size: -
v_call: TRBV5-4
j_call: TRBJ1-1
d_call: -
cdr3_aa: CASSFRDMNTEAFF
cdr3_nt: TGTGCCAGCAGCTTCAGGGACATGAACACTGAAGCTTTCTTT

clone_size: -
v_call: TRBV5-1
j_call: TRBJ2-1
d_call: TRBD1
cdr3_aa: CASSSGDRGKGNEQFF
cdr3_nt: TGCGCCAGCAGCTCAGGAGACAGGGGGAAAGGGAATGAGCAGTTCTTC

clone_size: -
v_call: TRBV6-6
j_call: TRBJ1-4
d_call: -
cdr3_aa: CASSPPGQMGEKLFF
cdr3_nt: TGTGCCAGCAGTCCCCCGGGACAAATGGGAGAAAAACTGTTTTTT

clone_size: -
v_call: TRBV27
j_call: TRBJ2-5
d_call: -
cdr3_aa: CASSLSRQYQETQYF
cdr3_nt: TGTGCCAGCAGTTTATCTCGACAGTACCAAGAGACCCAGTACTTC

clone_size: few
v_call: TRBV7-3
j_call: TRBJ1-5
d_call: -
cdr3_aa: CASSLTPGNQPQHF
cdr3_nt: TGTGCCAGCAGCTTAACCCCGGGAAATCAGCCCCAGCATTTT

clone_size: -
v_call: TRBV11-1
j_call: TRBJ1-2
d_call: TRBD1
cdr3_aa: CASSFGQGPDYGYTF
cdr3_nt: TGTGCCAGCAGCTTTGGACAGGGCCCGGACTATGGCTACACCTTC

clone_size: -
v_call: TRBV5-1
j_call: TRBJ1-1
d_call: -
cdr3_aa: CASSFGQGGTEAFF
cdr3_nt: TGCGCCAGCAGCTTTGGTCAAGGGGGCACTGAAGCTTTCTTT

clone_size: -
v_call: TRBV15
j_call: TRBJ1-1
d_call: TRBD1
cdr3_aa: CATSSRDRGNTEAFF
cdr3_nt: TGTGCCACCAGCAGCAGGGACAGGGGGAACACTGAAGCTTTCTTT